The TCR beta chain under discussion was sequenced for a study of cytomegalovirus exposure and HLA in healthy donors. Study observations and caveats: Equally common other TCR beta chains were less clonally expanded than HLA-associated ones, a later analysis found.

The PCR used 60 Vbeta and 13 Jbeta primers. Some clones are missing from TCRdb's copy, which holds only in-frame ones; the method was immunoSEQ multiplex PCR. In the table there are 120,000 or so clones, 75% to 80% of which are singletons. Comments on this clone: Its antigen is still unknown.

V shed 6 bases and J shed 10 bases, with 15 bases lying between them. CDR3 length: 12 residues. CDR1 and CDR2 (germline): MDHEN, SYDVKM. The sequence derives from a woman in her 30s in good health and CMV-seronegative. Sequences were obtained from PBMCs. The chain couples TRBV28 to TRBJ1-1; possible D gene TRBD1, 5 bases. Here the CDR3 DNA reads TGTGCCAGCAGGGTCGGAACGGGGGTAGCTTTCTTT. Amino acids: CASRVGTGVAFF.